This is a list of T cell receptor beta chains from one sample in a study of blood T cell repertoires in COVID-19. Measured with immunoSEQ multiplex PCR; TCRdb has only the in-frame clones, and not every one. The sample contains about 210,000 clones, about 91% of which appear only once. Sequenced sample: peripheral blood. These receptors all come from a man in his thirties or forties with acute or convalescent COVID-19. The CDR3 runs from the conserved cysteine through the conserved F or W. D genes are given only for firm matches. Part of the rows lack a size; the others show once, few, many or a class for expanded clones.

clone_size cdr3_length d_call v_call cdr3_aa
- 14 TRBD1 TRBV18 CASSRPQGSNEQFF
- 15 - TRBV2 CASSGVLAGNSPLHF
- 14 TRBD1 TRBV5-1 CASSRDSYNQPQHF
- 17 TRBD1 TRBV7-8 CASSPTGTGGSAYGYTF
- 13 - TRBV30 CAWSAIENSPLHF
once 12 - TRBV5-1 CASSLESYGYTF
- 14 - TRBV14 CASSPGWTLYEQYF
- 16 TRBD1 TRBV5-5 CASSLDWDRGRGTQYF
many 17 TRBD2 TRBV5-4 CASSLDQRRGDTGELFF
- 16 - TRBV5-1 CASSLTGPMNYNEQFF
- 15 TRBD1 TRBV28 CASSSETTGKYEQYF
- 14 TRBD1 TRBV28 CASSRQGSTYEQYF
once 12 - TRBV29-1 CSVELRGATIYF
- 13 - TRBV2 CASGGTTYNEQFF
- 15 - TRBV6-6 CASSYEGPSSYEQYF
- 13 - TRBV28 CASSKGGTYGYTF
- 13 - TRBV19 CASSTERSYEQYF
once 12 - TRBV12-3/TRBV12-4 CATGFSNEKLFF
once 16 - TRBV9 CASSPTITRSTDTQYF
- 12 - TRBV15 CATSRPAGEQFF
- 20 - TRBV5-1 CASSPKGEWTRFLVTDTQYF
- 17 TRBD1 TRBV27 CASSSLNRGLMNTEAFF
- 15 - TRBV19 CASSPTGRPGGELFF
- 16 TRBD1 TRBV6-6 CASRTGGGVINTEAFF
- 14 TRBD1 TRBV19 CASEDRGRNQPQHF
- 15 - TRBV25-1 CASSSSRSSYNEQFF
- 15 - TRBV7-8 CASSPEPRMNTEAFF
few 13 - TRBV25-1 CASSARGSYEQYF
- 14 TRBD1 TRBV6-6 CASITGTGAKAQHF
- 16 TRBD1 TRBV28 CASSSTDRVTNEKLFF
- 19 - TRBV6-1 CASSEGVQARGLVGTEAFF
- 14 - TRBV30 CAWHSLQGTHGYTF
- 14 TRBD2 TRBV11-3 CASSLGAGGYEQYF
once 15 TRBD2 TRBV30 CAWTKWSSGQETQYF
few 13 - TRBV6-5 CASSYSGAREQFF
- 17 TRBD2 TRBV5-1 CASSFGLAGVSPYEQYF
- 15 TRBD2 TRBV7-9 CASRGIAGAPHEQYF
- 14 - TRBV7-9 CASSLATGDYGYTF
- 16 - TRBV7-2 CASSLALMGVLNEQFF
once 10 - TRBV6-1 CASSERTQHF
- 13 TRBD1 TRBV18 CASSQPTGVEQYF